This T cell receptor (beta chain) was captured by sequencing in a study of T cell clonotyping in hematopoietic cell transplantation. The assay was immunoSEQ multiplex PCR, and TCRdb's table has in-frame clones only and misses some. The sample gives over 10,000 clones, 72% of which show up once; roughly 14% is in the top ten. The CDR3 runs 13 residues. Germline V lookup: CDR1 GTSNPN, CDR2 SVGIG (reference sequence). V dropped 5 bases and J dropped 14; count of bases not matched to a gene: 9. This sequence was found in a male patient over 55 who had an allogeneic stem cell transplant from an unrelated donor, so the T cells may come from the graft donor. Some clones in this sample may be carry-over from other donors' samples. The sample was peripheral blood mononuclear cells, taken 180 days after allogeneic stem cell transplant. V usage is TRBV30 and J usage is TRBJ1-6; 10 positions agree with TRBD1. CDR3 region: CAWCRQGARALHF. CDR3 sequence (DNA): TGTGCCTGGTGCCGACAGGGGGCGCGGGCCCTCCACTTT. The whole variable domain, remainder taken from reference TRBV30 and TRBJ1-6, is SQTIHQWPATLVQPVGSPLSLECTVEGTSNPNLYWYRQAAGRGLQLLFYSVGIGQISSEVPQNLSASRPQDRQFILSSKKLLLSDSGFYLCAWCRQGARALHFGNGTRLTVT.